Presented here are 32 T cell receptor beta chains from one specimen sequenced in a study of Ad26.COV2.S vaccination and SARS-CoV-2 variants. Treatment indicated: around 19 received Ad26.COV2.S at low or high dose, single or two shots; 5 received placebo; per-sample allocation not given. Sample collection was performed on day 63 after the first vaccine or placebo injection. Libraries were prepared by immunoSEQ multiplex PCR; TCRdb keeps only in-frame clonotypes and omits some of them. The sample has around 310,000 clones, about 90% seen once. Specimen: peripheral blood, collected in a trial of Ad26.COV2.S vaccine versus placebo. These receptor sequences come from a person between 18 and 59 years old who received the Ad26.COV2.S COVID-19 vaccine or a placebo.

The chain couples TRBV6-5 to TRBJ2-1, with 9 nucleotides matching TRBD2. CDR3 length equals 16 residues. The V and J ends lost 4 bases and 5 bases, in that order; junction bases with no gene match: 9. In germline, CDR1 is MNHEY, CDR2 SVGAGI. The CDR3 DNA reads as TGTGCCAGCAGTTTATTAGCGGGGGAGGGTGACAATGAGCAGTTCTTC. It is translated as CASSLLAGEGDNEQFF.

The chain employs TRBV19 and TRBJ1-1; D is possibly TRBD1 (6 bases). Germline lookup yields CDR1 LNHDA and CDR2 SQIVND (reference sequence). The CDR3 covers 14 residues. V lost 10 bases to trimming and J lost 4 bases, with 19 bases between them. CDR3 protein: CATSLGGRVTEAFF. Here the CDR3 DNA reads TGTGCCACTTCCCTCGGGGGCCGTGTCACTGAAGCTTTCTTT.

The chain carries TRBV18 and TRBJ2-7; 13 nucleotides agree with TRBD2. CDR3 length equals 18 residues. Unmatched junction bases numbered 6, after V lost 1 base and J lost 0 bases. Germline V lookup: CDR1 KGHSH, CDR2 LQKENI. The CDR3 DNA is TGTGCCAGCTCACCACTCTCCGGACTAGCGGGGGCCTCCTACGAGCAGTACTTC. This gives the protein CASSPLSGLAGASYEQYF.

The DNA for the CDR3 is TGTGCCAGCAGAGGCTCGACTAGCGGGAGTTATACGCAGTATTTT. Its protein product is CASRGSTSGSYTQYF. The V gene is TRBV6-6, the J gene TRBJ2-3, with TRBD2 identical over 12 bases. The V gene end was trimmed by 6 bases and the J gene end by 7 bases; junction bases not matched to a gene: 8. Germline V gives CDR1 MNHNY, CDR2 SVGAGI (reference sequence). The CDR3 totals 15 residues.

This sequence joins TRBV6-1 and TRBJ2-1; possible D gene TRBD2, 7 bases. Trimming cost V 3 bases and J 9 bases, with 18 bases left between them. This CDR3 comprises 15 residues. Per germline, CDR1 MNHNS and CDR2 SASEGT. DNA for the CDR3: TGTGCCAGCAGTGAGAACAGGGCCGCGGGAGTTGAGCAGTTCTTC. It yields the protein CASSENRAAGVEQFF.

The chain uses TRBV15 and TRBJ1-6; D remains ambiguous. Trimming removed 1 base from V and 8 bases from J, with 9 bases in between. This CDR3 spans 14 amino acids. Germline CDR1 is LNHNV and CDR2 is YYDKDF (reference sequence). CDR3 sequence: CATSRGQEYSPLHF. The CDR3 coding sequence is TGTGCCACCAGCAGAGGGCAGGAGTATTCACCCCTCCACTTT.

This chain joins TRBV6-2 or TRBV6-3 and TRBJ2-1; 11 positions agree with TRBD2. CDR3 length: 16 amino acids. J gave up 3 bases and V 2 bases, and 3 bases lay outside the gene matches. The germline V gene has CDR1 MNHEY and CDR2 SVGEGT. Written as DNA, the CDR3 is TGTGCCAGCAGTTACCGGGGACTAGCGGACTACAATGAGCAGTTCTTC. Translated: CASSYRGLADYNEQFF.

The CDR3 spells CASSATVAGGFIDTQYF. CDR3 sequence (DNA): TGTGCCAGCAGCGCAACGGTGGCGGGGGGATTTATAGATACGCAGTATTTT. The genes are TRBV9 and TRBJ2-3, with TRBD2 identical over 8 bases. The CDR3 extends over 17 amino acids. Germline lookup yields CDR1 SGDLS and CDR2 YYNGEE. The ends lost 3 bases at V and 5 bases at J; junction bases unmatched: 14.

The rearrangement joins TRBV4-3 to TRBJ1-2; 10 nucleotides agree with TRBD1. The CDR3 totals 14 residues. Looked up from germline, CDR1 is LGHNA and CDR2 is YSLEER. V lost 1 base, J lost 4 bases, and 0 bases stayed unmatched. CDR3 protein: CASSQGDRGYGYTF. DNA of the CDR3: TGCGCCAGCAGCCAAGGGGACAGGGGCTATGGCTACACCTTC.

The chain couples TRBV5-1 to TRBJ1-4; 7 positions agree with TRBD1. Losses at the gene ends were 7 bases for V and 7 bases for J; bases not matched to a gene: 10. Per the germline V gene, CDR1 is SGHRS and CDR2 is YFSETQ. The CDR3 loop spans 14 amino acids. CDR3 residues: CASDLTGQGEKLFF. The CDR3 region has the DNA TGCGCCAGCGATTTGACAGGGCAGGGTGAAAAACTGTTTTTT. Filled out from reference TRBV5-1 and TRBJ1-4, the complete variable domain reads KAGVTQTPRYLIKTRGQQVTLSCSPISGHRSVSWYQQTPGQGLQFLFEYFSETQRNKGNFPGRFSGRQFSNSRSEMNVSTLELGDSALYLCASDLTGQGEKLFFGSGTQLSVL.

The J gene is TRBJ1-1, the V gene TRBV5-5; D perhaps matches TRBD1 (6 bases). The CDR3 covers 17 residues. The V end was cut by 0 bases, the J end by 0 bases, with 15 bases between. Germline V gives CDR1 SGHKS, CDR2 YYEKEE (reference sequence). As DNA, the CDR3 is TGTGCCAGCAGCTTGGCCGAGACAGGTTATATGAACACTGAAGCTTTCTTT. Protein sequence: CASSLAETGYMNTEAFF.

V usage is TRBV6-5 and J usage is TRBJ1-5; no firm D call. The CDR3 totals 16 residues. Germline assignment: CDR1 MNHEY and CDR2 SVGAGI. Trimming took off 4 bases at V and 0 bases at J, with 13 bases between the two ends. The CDR3 sequence is CASSLDAPDSNQPQHF. The CDR3 coding sequence is TGTGCCAGCAGTTTAGACGCGCCCGATAGCAATCAGCCCCAGCATTTT.

This chain connects TRBV4-3 to TRBJ2-1; D unclear. Trimming took 0 bases from V and 4 from J, leaving 7 bases between them. Germline loops: CDR1 LGHNA, CDR2 YSLEER. The CDR3 loop spans 14 amino acids. CDR3 nucleotide sequence: TGCGCCAGCAGCCAAGAAGTCGGGTACAATGAGCAGTTCTTC. Translation: CASSQEVGYNEQFF.

This clone appeared a few times. The gene calls are TRBV7-9 and TRBJ2-1; TRBD2 is a possible D gene (6 bases). Deletions cut 5 bases from V and 7 bases from J, with 18 bases between. The CDR3 totals 15 residues. Germline V lookup: CDR1 SEHNR, CDR2 FQNEAQ (reference sequence). CDR3 coding DNA: TGTGCCAGCAGCCCAGCGGGCGCCCTTCGAAATGAGCAGTTCTTC. This sequence encodes CASSPAGALRNEQFF. Full variable domain (missing parts from reference TRBV7-9 and TRBJ2-1): DTGVSQNPRHKITKRGQNVTFRCDPISEHNRLYWYRQTLGQGPEFLTYFQNEAQLEKSRLLSDRFSAERPKGSFSTLEIQRTEQGDSAMYLCASSPAGALRNEQFFGPGTRLTVL.

This chain uses TRBV3-1 (or the pseudogene TRBV3-2) with TRBJ2-7; possibly TRBD2 for D (5 bases). Trimming pared 1 base from V and 0 bases from J, leaving 19 bases between. The germline V gene has CDR1 LGHDT and CDR2 YNNKEL (reference sequence). CDR3 length: 18 residues. The CDR3 coding sequence is TGTGCCAGCAGCCAAGCCGGATTATCGGCTAGCTTCTCCTACGAGCAGTACTTC. Translating gives CASSQAGLSASFSYEQYF.

CDR3 coding DNA: TGTGCCTGGAGCGAATCAGGGGGTGGCGAAAAACTGTTTTTT. As protein: CAWSESGGGEKLFF. This sequence joins TRBV30 and TRBJ1-4; 7 bases map to TRBD1. The trim removed 3 bases at V and 8 bases at J, leaving 9 bases unmatched. From germline, CDR1 is GTSNPN and CDR2 SVGIG (reference sequence). The CDR3 contains 14 residues.

The chain links TRBV6-5 to TRBJ1-2; weak D call: TRBD1 (5 bases). Germline assignment: CDR1 MNHEY and CDR2 SVGAGI. Deletions cut 6 bases from V and 5 bases from J, with 10 bases between. This CDR3 is built from 12 residues. In nucleotides, the CDR3 is TGTGCCAGCAGCGCTTCAGGGTATGGCTACACCTTC. Protein sequence: CASSASGYGYTF.

This chain links TRBV7-9 with TRBJ1-5, with D unresolved. Trimming took off 9 bases at V and 0 bases at J, with 12 bases between the two ends. CDR3 length: 14 residues. Germline values: CDR1 SEHNR, CDR2 FQNEAQ (reference sequence). The CDR3 coding sequence is TGTGCCAGTTCGGGGATATATAGCAATCAGCCCCAGCATTTT. As protein: CASSGIYSNQPQHF.

The V call is TRBV19, the J call TRBJ2-2; D is ambiguous. Germline CDR1 is LNHDA and CDR2 is SQIVND (reference sequence). The V end was cut by 10 bases, the J end by 3 bases, with 9 bases between. This CDR3 is built from 12 residues. CDR3 sequence reads: CATGRDTGELFF. CDR3 coding DNA: TGTGCCACCGGTAGAGACACCGGGGAGCTGTTTTTT.

The chain combines TRBV15 with TRBJ1-5; D is uncertain. Per germline, CDR1 LNHNV and CDR2 YYDKDF (reference sequence). This CDR3 contains 16 residues. Trimming pared 0 bases from V and 3 bases from J, leaving 12 bases between. The CDR3 region is CATSRDGRQANQPQHF. For the CDR3, the DNA is TGTGCCACCAGCAGAGATGGTAGGCAGGCCAATCAGCCCCAGCATTTT.

This rearrangement joins TRBV4-1 to TRBJ2-7; 8 positions match TRBD2. V lost 4 bases and J lost 5; bases outside the gene matches: 13. CDR1 is MGHRA, CDR2 YSYEKL, per germline. This CDR3 contains 16 residues. Here the CDR3 reads CASSPSLGTRMDEQYF. CDR3 in DNA: TGCGCCAGCAGCCCCAGCCTCGGGACTAGGATGGACGAGCAGTACTTC.

The chain links TRBV5-6 to TRBJ1-1; no definite D call. In germline, CDR1 is SGHDT, CDR2 YYEEEE. The CDR3 length is 14 residues. V was pared by 4 bases and J by 2 bases, with 12 bases between. The CDR3 loop is CASSPLGDNTEAFF. CDR3 coding DNA: TGTGCCAGCAGCCCTTTAGGAGATAACACTGAAGCTTTCTTT. The variable domain in full, with the rest retrieved from reference TRBV5-6 and TRBJ1-1, is DAGVTQSPTHLIKTRGQQVTLRCSPKSGHDTVSWYQQALGQGPQFIFQYYEEEERQRGNFPDRFSGHQFPNYSSELNVNALLLGDSALYLCASSPLGDNTEAFFGQGTRLTVV.

There are a few counts of this clone. The chain links TRBV12-5 to TRBJ2-2; 8 bases are a match to TRBD1. Germline V lookup: CDR1 LGHNT, CDR2 FRNRAP. The CDR3 runs to 17 residues. With 2 bases clipped from V and 6 bases from J, the junction kept 11 bases outside the gene matches. DNA of the CDR3: TGTGCTAGTGGTTTGTATCTAGGACAGGGTAGGGCCGGGGAGCTGTTTTTT. Translation: CASGLYLGQGRAGELFF. Supplemented by reference TRBV12-5 and TRBJ2-2, the full variable domain reads DARVTQTPRHKVTEMGQEVTMRCQPILGHNTVFWYRQTMMQGLELLAYFRNRAPLDDSGMPKDRFSAEMPDATLATLKIQPSEPRDSAVYFCASGLYLGQGRAGELFFGEGSRLTVL.

The rearrangement links TRBV18 to TRBJ2-1; TRBD2 matches 8 bases. With V trimmed by 1 base and J by 9 bases, 20 bases remained unmatched. The length of the CDR3 is 19 residues. Germline-derived CDR1 and CDR2 are KGHSH and LQKENI. CDR3 in DNA: TGTGCCAGCTCACCACTCCTAGGACTAGCTCTTGCAGAGGGGGGTGAGCAGTTCTTC. Its translation is CASSPLLGLALAEGGEQFF.

The V and J genes are TRBV7-2 and TRBJ2-7; TRBD1 is a possible D gene (5 bases). Trimming removed 0 bases at V and 6 bases at J, with 9 bases between. The length of the CDR3 is 13 residues. CDR1 SGHTA and CDR2 FQGNSA come from the germline V gene. The CDR3 nucleotides are TGTGCCAGCAGCTTAGCAGGGGAACGCGAGCAGTACGTC. It encodes CASSLAGEREQYV.

This rearrangement joins TRBV6-2 or TRBV6-3 to TRBJ1-5; D is unclear. The V end was cut by 1 base, the J end by 2 bases, with 6 bases between. The CDR3 totals 14 residues. Germline V gene data show CDR1 as MNHEY and CDR2 as SVGEGT. The CDR3 here is CASSYWPGNQPQHF. CDR3 nucleotide sequence: TGTGCCAGCAGTTACTGGCCAGGCAATCAGCCCCAGCATTTT.

The gene calls are TRBV12-2 and TRBJ2-3; TRBD2 reflects the table's D call only, with no check against the DNA. TRBV12-2 is reported as a pseudogene. The CDR3 consists of 17 residues. In nucleotides, the CDR3 is TGTGCAAGTCGCTTAGGGCCGACTAGCGGGTATACAGATACGCAGTATTTT. Translating it yields CASRLGPTSGYTDTQYF.

The rearrangement uses TRBV4-3 and TRBJ2-7; either TRBD1 or TRBD2 may supply D (5 bases each). CDR3 length: 13 residues. Germline assignment: CDR1 LGHNA and CDR2 YSLEER. Trimming removed 3 bases from V and 1 base from J, with 7 bases in between. Here the CDR3 reads CASSQGPSYEQYF. The CDR3 bases are TGCGCCAGCAGCCAGGGACCTTCCTACGAGCAGTACTTC.

The chain uses TRBV29-1 and TRBJ1-1; no clear D gene. There are 12 residues in the CDR3. V was pared by 0 bases and J by 9 bases, with 11 bases between. Germline V gives CDR1 SQVTM, CDR2 ANQGSEA. CDR3 protein: CSVEDTRYQAFF. CDR3 DNA sequence: TGCAGCGTTGAAGATACCCGGTATCAAGCTTTCTTT.

The chain uses TRBV6-1 and TRBJ2-1; D not certain. Germline loops: CDR1 MNHNS, CDR2 SASEGT. Trimming left V 0 bases short and J 5 bases short, with 14 bases between. The CDR3 runs 16 residues. In DNA, the CDR3 is TGTGCCAGCAGTGAAGCCAGGACCACCAGCAACAATGAGCAGTTCTTC. It encodes CASSEARTTSNNEQFF.

The rearrangement joins TRBV19 to TRBJ2-4, with 7 bases identical to TRBD2. CDR1 LNHDA and CDR2 SQIVND come from the germline V gene (reference sequence). After removal of 3 bases from V and 0 bases from J, the junction contained 5 bases not matched to a gene. CDR3 length equals 16 residues. The CDR3 protein is CASSIWGGLAKNIQYF. The DNA of the CDR3 is TGTGCCAGTAGTATTTGGGGGGGTTTAGCCAAAAACATTCAGTACTTC.

The J gene is TRBJ2-1, the V gene TRBV7-2; D possibly corresponds to TRBD2 (5 bases). The CDR3 is 15 residues long. Trimming removed 5 bases at V and 4 bases at J, with 15 bases between. Per germline, CDR1 SGHTA and CDR2 FQGNSA. For the CDR3, the DNA is TGTGCCAGCAGCCCCCAGCGGTCCCCGTACAATGAGCAGTTCTTC. Translating gives CASSPQRSPYNEQFF. Variable domain in full (rest from reference TRBV7-2 and TRBJ2-1): GAGVSQSPSNKVTEKGKDVELRCDPISGHTALYWYRQSLGQGLEFLIYFQGNSAPDKSGLPSDRFSAERTGGSVSTLTIQRTQQEDSAVYLCASSPQRSPYNEQFFGPGTRLTVL.